These 27 T cell receptor beta chains were all obtained from the same sample, sequenced in a study of human T cells and chemical hapten exposure. Indicated time point: patch test 1, 2 weeks after DPC sensitization. Treatment of the sample: therapeutic diphenylcyclopropenone sensitization with weekly scalp DPC. TCRdb reprocessed the RACE reads with MiXCR, giving one entry per CDR3 protein. The profile shows approximately 110,000 distinct CDR3 sequences, 11% of them singletons. Sample: whole blood, taken in connection with sensitization to the hapten diphenylcyclopropenone (DPC). These receptors were taken from a woman aged 40 to 50 with alopecia areata. Some clones in this sample may be carry-over from other donors' samples.

This clonotype came up many times. V gene TRBV14 combines with J gene TRBJ2-3; D gene uncertain. V was trimmed by 5 bases and J by 4 bases, leaving 7 bases between them. The germline V gene encodes CDR1 SGHDN and CDR2 FVKESK. CDR3 length: 12 residues. The CDR3 loop is CASSSSPDTQYF. In DNA, the CDR3 is TGTGCCAGCAGCTCCTCCCCAGATACGCAGTATTTT.

The V call is TRBV5-4, the J call TRBJ1-1; D gene unclear. The CDR3 totals 12 residues. Trimming took off 3 bases at V and 6 bases at J, with 9 bases between the two ends. Germline CDR1 reads SGHNT; CDR2 reads YYREEE (reference sequence). In DNA form, the CDR3 reads TGTGCCAGCAGCTACGGACGGGCTGAAGCTTTCTTT. Translation: CASSYGRAEAFF.

This clonotype was detected many times. V is TRBV7-2 and J is TRBJ1-3; D is unclear. This CDR3 spans 13 amino acids. CDR1 and CDR2 from the germline V gene are SGHTA and FQGNSA. Deletions cut 3 bases from V and 4 bases from J, with 7 bases between. CDR3 sequence (DNA): TGTGCCAGCAGCTTCGATAAGGGAAACACCATATATTTT. Residues: CASSFDKGNTIYF.

This clonotype came up many times. The chain joins TRBV27 to TRBJ2-7, with TRBD2 matching 7 bases. The germline V gene has CDR1 MNHEY and CDR2 SMNVEV (reference sequence). The CDR3 has 13 residues. The ends lost 2 bases at V and 6 bases at J; junction bases unmatched: 4. CDR3 region: CASSLVAGREQYF. For the CDR3, the DNA is TGTGCCAGCAGTTTAGTAGCGGGTCGCGAGCAGTACTTC.

The chain couples TRBV27 to TRBJ2-7, with D perhaps TRBD2 (6 bases). Germline V gene lookup returns CDR1 MNHEY and CDR2 SMNVEV (reference sequence). With 5 bases removed from V and 2 bases from J, the gap between germline ends came to 16 bases. The CDR3 contains 15 residues. The CDR3 coding sequence is TGTGCCAGCAGTGGCAGCGTAGCGGCCGCCTACGAGCAGTACTTC. Its protein is CASSGSVAAAYEQYF.

This rearrangement joins TRBV27 to TRBJ2-7; 9 bases are shared with TRBD2. CDR1 and CDR2 from the germline V gene are MNHEY and SMNVEV (reference sequence). Trimming took 5 bases from V and 2 from J; bases not matched to a gene: 10. The length of the CDR3 is 16 residues. The CDR3 DNA sequence: TGTGCCAGCAGTGCCCAGAGGGCTAGCGGGACCTACGAGCAGTACTTC. Amino acids: CASSAQRASGTYEQYF.

This clonotype was found once. A much larger clone is a single base away; this may be a read error. The V and J genes are TRBV29-1 and TRBJ2-3; 7 nucleotides agree with TRBD1. This CDR3 is built from 13 residues. CDR1 and CDR2 from the germline V gene are SQVTM and ANQGSEA. The CDR3 bases are TGCAGCGTCCAGGGTAGTGGGACAGATACGCTGTATTTT. Translation: CSVQGSGTDTLYF.

The V gene is TRBV6-2 or TRBV6-3, the J gene TRBJ2-1, with 11 positions matching TRBD2. V was clipped by 6 bases and J by 3 bases; unmatched bases: 4. Germline-derived CDR1 and CDR2 are MNHEY and SVGEGT. This CDR3 comprises 15 residues. The CDR3 reads CASRPGLADYNEQFF. Written as DNA, the CDR3 is TGTGCCAGCAGGCCGGGACTAGCGGACTACAATGAGCAGTTCTTC.

The chain couples TRBV4-3 to TRBJ2-7; 9 bases fit TRBD1. Germline CDR1 LGHNA, CDR2 YSLEER. After removal of 3 bases from V and 9 bases from J, the junction contained 12 bases not matched to a gene. The length of the CDR3 is 15 residues. CDR3 in amino acids: CASSQTGTGLDGQYF. CDR3 nucleotide sequence: TGCGCCAGCAGCCAGACCGGGACAGGGTTGGATGGGCAGTACTTC.

This clonotype appeared a few times. The chain links TRBV7-6 to TRBJ2-3; perhaps TRBD1 as D (5 bases). The CDR3 contains 15 residues. Trimming pared 2 bases from V and 0 bases from J, leaving 9 bases between. Germline V lookup: CDR1 SGHVS, CDR2 FNYEAQ. CDR3: CASSLLRQSTDTQYF. DNA of the CDR3: TGTGCCAGCAGCTTACTGAGACAGAGCACAGATACGCAGTATTTT.

This clonotype was seen ten or more times. This chain uses TRBV19 with TRBJ2-2, with 9 bases identical to TRBD1. V lost 6 bases and J lost 6; bases outside the gene matches: 5. The CDR3 contains 14 residues. The germline gives CDR1 LNHDA, CDR2 SQIVND (reference sequence). The DNA of the CDR3 is TGTGCCAGTAGGATGACAGGGGGGCCCGGGGAGCTGTTTTTT. It encodes CASRMTGGPGELFF.

This clonotype was observed a few times. The chain combines TRBV15 with TRBJ2-1; 8 nucleotides match TRBD1. V gave up 4 bases and J gave up 0 bases; unmatched junction bases: 8. CDR3 length equals 17 residues. From germline, CDR1 is LNHNV and CDR2 YYDKDF (reference sequence). As DNA, the CDR3 is TGTGCCACCAGCACTACTACCACAGGGGGCTCCTACAATGAGCAGTTCTTC. Its protein product is CATSTTTTGGSYNEQFF.

This clonotype was counted ten times or more. The chain links TRBV7-6 to TRBJ1-3; D uncertain. Germline-derived CDR1 and CDR2 are SGHVS and FNYEAQ. Trimming removed 3 bases at V and 0 bases at J, with 9 bases between. This CDR3 has 15 residues. The DNA of the CDR3 is TGTGCCAGCAGCTTCTCCCGAAGCTCTGGAAACACCATATATTTT. Residues: CASSFSRSSGNTIYF.

This clonotype has a count of ten or more. The V call is TRBV9, the J call TRBJ1-1, with 7 bases lining up with TRBD1. The CDR3 spans 14 residues. V gave up 4 bases and J gave up 8 bases; unmatched junction bases: 11. Germline CDR1 and CDR2: SGDLS and YYNGEE. The CDR3 reads CASSPRQGPYEAFF. DNA of the CDR3: TGTGCCAGCAGCCCCCGACAGGGACCTTACGAAGCTTTCTTT. The full variable domain, in which reference TRBV9 and TRBJ1-1 provide the parts outside the CDR3, is DSGVTQTPKHLITATGQRVTLRCSPRSGDLSVYWYQQSLDQGLQFLIQYYNGEERAKGNILERFSAQQFPDLHSELNLSSLELGDSALYFCASSPRQGPYEAFFGQGTRLTVV.

In its sample, this clonotype was seen many times. V gene TRBV27 combines with J gene TRBJ2-1; TRBD2 matches 12 bases. V lost 4 bases and J lost 10; bases outside the gene matches: 8. CDR3 length: 15 residues. Germline V gene lookup returns CDR1 MNHEY and CDR2 SMNVEV (reference sequence). CDR3 bases: TGTGCCAGCAGTTCGGGACTAGCGGGTGTGAGGGAGCAGTTCTTC. Protein sequence: CASSSGLAGVREQFF.

This clonotype was seen ten or more times. The V gene is TRBV19, the J gene TRBJ2-7; 7 nucleotides agree with TRBD1. V lost 4 bases, J lost 3 bases, and 18 bases stayed unmatched. This CDR3 has 18 amino acids. CDR1 and CDR2 (germline): LNHDA, SQIVND (reference sequence). The CDR3 DNA sequence: TGTGCCAGTAGTACTATCCTAGTCAACAGGGGAACTTACTACGAGCAGTACTTC. As protein: CASSTILVNRGTYYEQYF.

A few counts support this clonotype. The chain couples TRBV27 to TRBJ1-6, with D unclear. The CDR3 length is 17 residues. V lost 3 bases, J lost 8 bases, and 20 bases lay in between. CDR1 and CDR2 from the germline V gene are MNHEY and SMNVEV (reference sequence). The CDR3 DNA sequence: TGTGCCAGCAGTTTCCCGAGCCGGCCCACCTCGGATTCACCCCTCCACTTT. Its translation: CASSFPSRPTSDSPLHF.

This clonotype was counted ten times or more. This sequence joins TRBV29-1 and TRBJ1-4, with 11 positions matching TRBD1. The CDR3 loop spans 15 amino acids. The V segment lost 7 bases and the J segment 5 bases; nucleotides outside the gene matches: 9. Germline CDR1 is SQVTM and CDR2 is ANQGSEA. As DNA, the CDR3 is TGCAGCGCCTCAGGGGGGACAGGGGGGAATGAAAAACTGTTTTTT. As protein: CSASGGTGGNEKLFF.

This clonotype has ten or more counts. V usage is TRBV7-2 and J usage is TRBJ2-1; 10 nucleotides agree with TRBD2. Per germline, CDR1 SGHTA and CDR2 FQGNSA. The CDR3 runs to 16 residues. Germline trimming cut 1 base from V and 4 bases from J; bases unmatched to any gene: 4. In DNA form, the CDR3 reads TGTGCCAGCAGCTTAGTAGGGACTAGCGCTTACAATGAGCAGTTCTTC. Translating gives CASSLVGTSAYNEQFF.

This chain uses TRBV19 with TRBJ1-1, with D possibly being TRBD1 (6 bases). V was cut by 4 bases and J by 1 base, with 10 bases left in between. There are 14 residues in the CDR3. Germline-derived CDR1 and CDR2 are LNHDA and SQIVND (reference sequence). The CDR3 region has the DNA TGTGCCAGTAGTACCGGGACACAGAACACTGAAGCTTTCTTT. Its protein product is CASSTGTQNTEAFF. Full variable domain (rest looked up from reference TRBV19 and TRBJ1-1): DGGITQSPKYLFRKEGQNVTLSCEQNLNHDAMYWYRQDPGQGLRLIYYSQIVNDFQKGDIAEGYSVSREKKESFPLTVTSAQKNPTAFYLCASSTGTQNTEAFFGQGTRLTVV.

This clonotype occurred once. DNA of the CDR3: TGTGCCAGTAGCCGGGACTCCAGCTCTGGGGCCAACGTCCTGACTTTC. This gives the protein CASSRDSSSGANVLTF. The rearrangement links TRBV19 to TRBJ2-6, with D maybe TRBD2 (6 bases). V shed 6 bases and J shed 0 bases, with 12 bases lying between them. This CDR3 spans 16 amino acids. Germline CDR1 reads LNHDA; CDR2 reads SQIVND (reference sequence).

This clonotype was recorded many times. The V call is TRBV20-1, the J call TRBJ2-7, with D perhaps given as TRBD1 or TRBD2 (5 bases each). The CDR3 length is 14 residues. Between the trimmed V and J ends, which lost 6 bases and 3 bases, there was a span of 18 bases. Germline loops: CDR1 DFQATT, CDR2 SNEGSKA (reference sequence). In nucleotides, the CDR3 is TGCAGTGCGATTTCGGCAGGGACCGGCTACGAGCAGTACTTC. Protein product: CSAISAGTGYEQYF.

This clonotype was found many times. This chain links TRBV7-2 with TRBJ1-2, with TRBD1 matching over 8 bases. Unmatched junction bases numbered 9, after V lost 5 bases and J lost 7 bases. Germline assignment: CDR1 SGHTA and CDR2 FQGNSA. CDR3 length: 14 amino acids. The CDR3 region has the DNA TGTGCCAGCAGCCCTACGGACAGGGTCGGTGGCTACACCTTC. The encoded protein is CASSPTDRVGGYTF.

The gene calls are TRBV9 and TRBJ2-2, with D uncertain. The CDR3 is made up of 14 amino acids. Germline CDR1 reads SGDLS; CDR2 reads YYNGEE. Trimming stripped 3 bases from V and 1 base from J, with 7 bases between. The CDR3 DNA reads TGTGCCAGCAGCGCCCCGGGGAACACCGGGGAGCTGTTTTTT. It yields the protein CASSAPGNTGELFF.

This clonotype appeared a few times. The chain is built from TRBV7-2 and TRBJ2-7, with 7 bases lining up with TRBD2. Germline values: CDR1 SGHTA, CDR2 FQGNSA. J lost 2 bases, V lost 0 bases, and 4 bases had no gene match. The CDR3 is 15 amino acids. CDR3 residues: CASSLARGGAYEQYF. CDR3 bases: TGTGCCAGCAGCTTAGCTCGTGGGGGGGCCTACGAGCAGTACTTC. The full variable domain, in which reference TRBV7-2 and TRBJ2-7 provide the parts outside the CDR3, is GAGVSQSPSNKVTEKGKDVELRCDPISGHTALYWYRQSLGQGLEFLIYFQGNSAPDKSGLPSDRFSAERTGGSVSTLTIQRTQQEDSAVYLCASSLARGGAYEQYFGPGTRLTVT.

This clonotype was observed at least ten times. J is TRBJ2-1 and V is TRBV7-2, with D possibly being TRBD1 or TRBD2 (6 bases each). The CDR3 is 16 residues long. Trimming cost V 6 bases and J 4 bases, with 19 bases left between them. Germline V gene lookup returns CDR1 SGHTA and CDR2 FQGNSA. The CDR3 region has the DNA TGTGCCAGCAGTCAACCCGGGGGCGCAGGTTACAATGAGCAGTTCTTC. This gives the protein CASSQPGGAGYNEQFF.

Many counts were recorded for this clonotype. The rearrangement uses TRBV28 and TRBJ1-2, with 8 bases that match TRBD1. The V gene end was trimmed by 3 bases and the J gene end by 8 bases; junction bases not matched to a gene: 14. Germline values: CDR1 MDHEN, CDR2 SYDVKM. There are 16 residues in the CDR3. In nucleotides, the CDR3 is TGTGCCAGCAGTTTTGAGACGATAGACAGGGGAAGGGGCTACACCTTC. Its translation is CASSFETIDRGRGYTF.